This TCR beta chain was observed in a study of PD-L1 blockade in urothelial cancer. Across the study: Bladder-origin urothelial cancer in males described twenty-five of the 29 patients. Blood samples had a median of about 150,000 T cells.

Time point described: pretreatment peripheral blood. This clone was seen once. Method: immunoSEQ multiplex PCR; TCRdb's copy keeps in-frame clones and lacks some. The repertoire holds 80,000 to 90,000 clones, with over 75% as singletons. The material sequenced was PBMCs, taken around atezolizumab (anti-PD-L1) treatment. The TCR sequence derives from a man aged 55 to 70 with urothelial cancer.

The CDR3 loop reads CASSLGELRPQHF. DNA for the CDR3: TGTGCCAGCAGCCTCGGGGAGTTAAGGCCCCAGCATTTT. The chain recombines TRBV7-3 with TRBJ1-5; no definite D call. This CDR3 has 13 residues. The V end lost 5 bases, the J end lost 9 bases, and 14 bases lay between the germline ends. From germline, CDR1 is SGHTA and CDR2 FQGTGA.